This T cell receptor (beta chain) was obtained from a study of regulatory T cells in long-lasting Graves disease. Germline V gene data show CDR1 as SGHRS and CDR2 as YFSETQ. The CDR3 is made up of 17 amino acids. Trimming cost V 0 bases and J 6 bases; bases outside gene matches: 11. iRepertoire HTBI primers and Arm-PCR of CDR3 regions built TCR beta libraries. A single record per CDR3 protein comes from TCRdb applying MiXCR to the multiplex PCR reads. The sample holds 300,000 to 400,000 distinct CDR3 sequences, over 15% seen once. Time point meaning: newly diagnosed GD, antithyroid drugs for less than 3 months. From PBMCs, RNA was extracted and then used to make the TCR library. These records were also assigned to another study, of T cells in Graves' hyperthyroidism and ophthalmopathy.

This material consisted of peripheral blood mononuclear cells (PBMCs), taken at new diagnosis, from a patient treated with antithyroid drugs. This TCR came from a man aged 35 to 55 with Graves disease. V is TRBV5-1 and J is TRBJ2-3; TRBD1 agrees at 9 bases. The CDR3 is CASSLVPDRGFDDTQYF. For the CDR3, the DNA is TGCGCCAGCAGCTTGGTTCCGGACAGGGGTTTTGACGATACGCAGTATTTT.